The present TCR beta chain was sequenced within a study of early T cells in non-severe SARS-CoV-2 infection. Overall study context: The chains were unpaired, and the sequenced material was bulk RNA from unsorted whole blood.

The protocol attached unique molecular identifiers to individual cDNA molecules. One entry per CDR3 protein results from TCRdb running MiXCR on the 5' RACE reads. The table includes under 65,000 distinct CDR3 sequences, around 12% detected once. Study findings and constraints: Anti-spike CD8 responses were favored in VDJdb matching, and private and CD4 specificities were missed.

In its sample, this clonotype was seen a few times. Its antigen is undetermined. CDR3 length: 14 residues. V was shortened by 6 bases and J by 4 bases, with 16 bases between the two germline ends. Germline V gene lookup returns CDR1 SQVTM and CDR2 ANQGSEA. The source material was whole blood. The TCR was taken from an adult who was a healthcare worker with PCR-confirmed SARS-CoV-2 infection or an uninfected control (not recorded which). The chain links TRBV29-1 to TRBJ2-1, with D tentatively TRBD1 (5 bases). The CDR3 loop reads CSVDRRVSYNEQFF. DNA of the CDR3: TGCAGCGTCGACAGAAGGGTATCGTACAATGAGCAGTTCTTC.